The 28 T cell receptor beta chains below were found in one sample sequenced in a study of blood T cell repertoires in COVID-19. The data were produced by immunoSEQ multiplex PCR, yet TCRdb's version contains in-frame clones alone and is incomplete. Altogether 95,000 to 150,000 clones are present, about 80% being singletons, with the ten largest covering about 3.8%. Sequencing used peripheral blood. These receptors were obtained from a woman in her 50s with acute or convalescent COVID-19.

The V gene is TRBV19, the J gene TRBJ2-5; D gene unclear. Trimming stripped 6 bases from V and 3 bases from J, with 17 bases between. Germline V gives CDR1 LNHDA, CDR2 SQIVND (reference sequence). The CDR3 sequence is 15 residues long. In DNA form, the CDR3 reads TGTGCCAGTAGAATGGCGGCCGCTAAAGAAGAGACCCAGTACTTC. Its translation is CASRMAAAKEETQYF. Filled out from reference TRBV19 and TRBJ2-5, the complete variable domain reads DGGITQSPKYLFRKEGQNVTLSCEQNLNHDAMYWYRQDPGQGLRLIYYSQIVNDFQKGDIAEGYSVSREKKESFPLTVTSAQKNPTAFYLCASRMAAAKEETQYFGPGTRLLVL.

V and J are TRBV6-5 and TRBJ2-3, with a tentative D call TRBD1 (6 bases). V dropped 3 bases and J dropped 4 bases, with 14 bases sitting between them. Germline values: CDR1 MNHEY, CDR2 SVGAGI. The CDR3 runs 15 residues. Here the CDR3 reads CASSYEWGRADTQYF. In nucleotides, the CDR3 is TGTGCCAGCAGTTATGAATGGGGGCGGGCAGATACGCAGTATTTT.

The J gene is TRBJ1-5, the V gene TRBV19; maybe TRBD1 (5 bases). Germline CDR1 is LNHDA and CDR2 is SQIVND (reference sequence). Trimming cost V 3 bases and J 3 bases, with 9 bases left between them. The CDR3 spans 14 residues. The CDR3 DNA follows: TGTGCCAGTAGTATTTCAGGGCTCAATCAGCCCCAGCATTTT. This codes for CASSISGLNQPQHF.

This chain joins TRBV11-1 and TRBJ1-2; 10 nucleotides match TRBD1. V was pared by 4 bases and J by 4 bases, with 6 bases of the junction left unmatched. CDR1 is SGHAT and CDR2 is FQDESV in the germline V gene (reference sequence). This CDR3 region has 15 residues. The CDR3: CASSYRDRGGYGYTF. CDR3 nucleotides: TGTGCCAGCAGCTACCGGGACAGGGGCGGCTATGGCTACACCTTC.

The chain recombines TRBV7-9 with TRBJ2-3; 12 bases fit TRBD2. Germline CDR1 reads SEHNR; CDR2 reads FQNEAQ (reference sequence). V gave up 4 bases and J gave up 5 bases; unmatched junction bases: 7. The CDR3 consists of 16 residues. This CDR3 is CASSSTSGRTIDTQYF. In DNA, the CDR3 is TGTGCCAGCAGCTCCACTAGCGGGAGGACTATAGATACGCAGTATTTT.

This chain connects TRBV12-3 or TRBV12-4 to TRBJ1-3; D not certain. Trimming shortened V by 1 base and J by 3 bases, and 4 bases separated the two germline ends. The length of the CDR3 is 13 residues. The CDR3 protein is CASSLGVGNTIYF. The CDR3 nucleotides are TGTGCCAGCAGTTTAGGAGTTGGAAACACCATATATTTT.

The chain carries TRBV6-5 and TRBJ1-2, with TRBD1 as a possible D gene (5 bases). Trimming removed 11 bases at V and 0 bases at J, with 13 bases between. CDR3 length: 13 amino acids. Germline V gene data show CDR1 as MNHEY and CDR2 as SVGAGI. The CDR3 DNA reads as TGTGCCTGCCGCAACAGGACTAACTATGGCTACACCTTC. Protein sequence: CACRNRTNYGYTF.

CDR3 loop: CASSQGQGDSPLHF. CDR3 nucleotide sequence: TGTGCCAGCAGCCAAGGACAGGGGGATTCACCCCTCCACTTT. V gene TRBV7-9 combines with J gene TRBJ1-6; 10 nucleotides align to TRBD1. Germline CDR1 and CDR2: SEHNR and FQNEAQ (reference sequence). With 5 bases clipped from V and 8 bases from J, the junction kept 3 bases outside the gene matches. This CDR3 contains 14 residues. Supplemented by reference TRBV7-9 and TRBJ1-6, the full variable domain reads DTGVSQNPRHKITKRGQNVTFRCDPISEHNRLYWYRQTLGQGPEFLTYFQNEAQLEKSRLLSDRFSAERPKGSFSTLEIQRTEQGDSAMYLCASSQGQGDSPLHFGNGTRLTVT.

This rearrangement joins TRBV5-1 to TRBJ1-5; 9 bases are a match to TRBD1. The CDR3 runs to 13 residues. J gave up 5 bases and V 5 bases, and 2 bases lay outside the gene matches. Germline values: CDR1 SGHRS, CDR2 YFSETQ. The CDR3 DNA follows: TGCGCCAGCAGTCGGACAGGGGATCAGCCCCAGCATTTT. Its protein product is CASSRTGDQPQHF. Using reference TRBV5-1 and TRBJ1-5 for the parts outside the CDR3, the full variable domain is KAGVTQTPRYLIKTRGQQVTLSCSPISGHRSVSWYQQTPGQGLQFLFEYFSETQRNKGNFPGRFSGRQFSNSRSEMNVSTLELGDSALYLCASSRTGDQPQHFGDGTRLSIL.

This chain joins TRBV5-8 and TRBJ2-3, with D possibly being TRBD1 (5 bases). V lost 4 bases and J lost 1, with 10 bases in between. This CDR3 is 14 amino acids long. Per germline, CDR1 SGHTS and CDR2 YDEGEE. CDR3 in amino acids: CASSRRVGTDTQYF. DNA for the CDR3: TGTGCCAGCAGCCGCAGGGTAGGCACAGATACGCAGTATTTT.

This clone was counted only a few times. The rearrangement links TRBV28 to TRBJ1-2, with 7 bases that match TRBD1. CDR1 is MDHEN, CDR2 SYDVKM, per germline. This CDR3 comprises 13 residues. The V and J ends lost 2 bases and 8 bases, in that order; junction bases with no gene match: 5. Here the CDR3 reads CASSLDRDRGYTF. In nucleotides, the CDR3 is TGTGCCAGCAGTTTAGACAGGGATCGCGGCTACACCTTC.

The CDR3 nucleotides are TGTGCCAGCAGCCCGACAGGGGCCTTTAACAATGAGCAGTTCTTC. Translated: CASSPTGAFNNEQFF. This chain joins TRBV7-9 and TRBJ2-1, with TRBD1 identical over 8 bases. In germline, CDR1 is SEHNR, CDR2 FQNEAQ (reference sequence). This CDR3 region has 15 residues. After removal of 5 bases from V and 5 bases from J, the junction contained 8 bases not matched to a gene.

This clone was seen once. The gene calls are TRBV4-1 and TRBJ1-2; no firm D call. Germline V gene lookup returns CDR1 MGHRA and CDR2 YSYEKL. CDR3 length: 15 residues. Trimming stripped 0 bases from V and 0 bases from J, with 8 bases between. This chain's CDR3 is CASSQERRTNYGYTF. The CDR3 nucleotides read TGCGCCAGCAGCCAAGAAAGGCGGACTAACTATGGCTACACCTTC.

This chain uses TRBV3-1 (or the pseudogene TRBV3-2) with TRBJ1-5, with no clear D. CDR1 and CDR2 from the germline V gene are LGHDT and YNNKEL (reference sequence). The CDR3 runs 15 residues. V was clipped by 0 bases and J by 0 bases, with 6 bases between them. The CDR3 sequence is CASSQDSNSNQPQHF. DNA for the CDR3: TGTGCCAGCAGCCAAGACAGTAATAGCAATCAGCCCCAGCATTTT.

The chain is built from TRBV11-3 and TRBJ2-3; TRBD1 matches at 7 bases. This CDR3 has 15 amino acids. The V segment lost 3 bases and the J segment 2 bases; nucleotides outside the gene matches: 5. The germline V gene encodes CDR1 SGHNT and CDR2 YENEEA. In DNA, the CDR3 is TGTGCCAGCAGCTTGAGGGACAGCGTCACAGATACGCAGTATTTT. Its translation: CASSLRDSVTDTQYF.

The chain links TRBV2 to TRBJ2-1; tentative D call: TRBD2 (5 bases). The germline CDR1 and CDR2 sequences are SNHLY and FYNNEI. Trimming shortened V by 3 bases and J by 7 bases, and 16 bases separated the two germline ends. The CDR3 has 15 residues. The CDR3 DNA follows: TGTGCCAGCAGTGATATTCTAGGAGGAATTAATGAGCAGTTCTTC. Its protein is CASSDILGGINEQFF.

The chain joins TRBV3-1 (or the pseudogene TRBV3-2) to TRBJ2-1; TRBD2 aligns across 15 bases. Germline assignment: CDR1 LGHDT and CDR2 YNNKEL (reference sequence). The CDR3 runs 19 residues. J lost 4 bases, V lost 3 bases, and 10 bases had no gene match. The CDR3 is CASSHIGTSGRSIYNEQFF. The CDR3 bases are TGTGCCAGCAGCCATATCGGGACTAGCGGGAGGAGCATATACAATGAGCAGTTCTTC.

The CDR3 is CASSLGQGPHQPQHF. The CDR3 DNA sequence: TGTGCCAGCAGTTTAGGGCAGGGGCCCCATCAGCCCCAGCATTTT. The gene calls are TRBV28 and TRBJ1-5; D is possibly TRBD1 (6 bases). Per the germline V gene, CDR1 is MDHEN and CDR2 is SYDVKM. The CDR3 sequence is 15 residues long. Trimming removed 2 bases at V and 5 bases at J, with 13 bases between.

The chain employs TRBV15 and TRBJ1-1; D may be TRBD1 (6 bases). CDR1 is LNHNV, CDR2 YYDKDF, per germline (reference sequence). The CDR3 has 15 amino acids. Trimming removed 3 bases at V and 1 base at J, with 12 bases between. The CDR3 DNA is TGTGCCACCAGCAGTCCGGCGGGGGCGAACACTGAAGCTTTCTTT. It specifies CATSSPAGANTEAFF.

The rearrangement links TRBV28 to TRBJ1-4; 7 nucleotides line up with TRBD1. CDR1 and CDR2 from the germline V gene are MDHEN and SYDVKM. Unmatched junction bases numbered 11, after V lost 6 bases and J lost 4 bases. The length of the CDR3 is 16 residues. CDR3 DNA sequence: TGTGCCAGCAGCTTTGACAGGGCGAACCTTAATGAAAAACTGTTTTTT. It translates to CASSFDRANLNEKLFF. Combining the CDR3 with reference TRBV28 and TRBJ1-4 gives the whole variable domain DVKVTQSSRYLVKRTGEKVFLECVQDMDHENMFWYRQDPGLGLRLIYFSYDVKMKEKGDIPEGYSVSREKKERFSLILESASTNQTSMYLCASSFDRANLNEKLFFGSGTQLSVL.

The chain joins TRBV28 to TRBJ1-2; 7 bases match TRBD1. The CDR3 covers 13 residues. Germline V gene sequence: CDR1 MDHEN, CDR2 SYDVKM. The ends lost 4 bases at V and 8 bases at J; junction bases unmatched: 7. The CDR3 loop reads CASSSRQGRGYTF. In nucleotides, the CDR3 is TGTGCCAGCAGTTCGAGACAGGGCCGGGGCTACACCTTC.

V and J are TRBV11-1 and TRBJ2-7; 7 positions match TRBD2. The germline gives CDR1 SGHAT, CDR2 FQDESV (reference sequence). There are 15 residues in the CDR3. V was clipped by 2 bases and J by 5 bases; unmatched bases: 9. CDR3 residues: CASSLSGRAVDEQYF. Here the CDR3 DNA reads TGTGCCAGCAGCTTATCAGGGAGGGCCGTAGACGAGCAGTACTTC.

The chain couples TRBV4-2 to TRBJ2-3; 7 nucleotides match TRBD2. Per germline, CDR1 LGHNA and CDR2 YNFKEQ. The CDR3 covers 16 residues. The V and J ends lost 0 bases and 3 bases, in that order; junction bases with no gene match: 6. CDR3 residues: CASSQDQGEGTDTQYF. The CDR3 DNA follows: TGTGCCAGCAGCCAAGATCAAGGGGAGGGTACAGATACGCAGTATTTT.

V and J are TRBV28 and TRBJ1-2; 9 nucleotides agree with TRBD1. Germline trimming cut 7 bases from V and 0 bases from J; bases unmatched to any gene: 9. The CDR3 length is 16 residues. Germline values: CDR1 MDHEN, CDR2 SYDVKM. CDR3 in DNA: TGTGCCAGCACAAAACAGGGGGCCCGAGCTAACTATGGCTACACCTTC. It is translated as CASTKQGARANYGYTF.

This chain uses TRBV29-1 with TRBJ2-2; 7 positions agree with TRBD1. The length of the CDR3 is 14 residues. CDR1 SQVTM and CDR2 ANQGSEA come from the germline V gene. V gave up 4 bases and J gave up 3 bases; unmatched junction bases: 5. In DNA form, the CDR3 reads TGCAGCGTTGGGACAGGAATATACACCGGGGAGCTGTTTTTT. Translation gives CSVGTGIYTGELFF.

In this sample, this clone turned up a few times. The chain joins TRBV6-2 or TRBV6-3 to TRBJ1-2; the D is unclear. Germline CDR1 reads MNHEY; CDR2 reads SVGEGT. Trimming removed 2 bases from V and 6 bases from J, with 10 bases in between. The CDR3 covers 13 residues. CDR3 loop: CASSYSSRDGYTF. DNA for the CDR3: TGTGCCAGCAGTTACAGCTCGCGGGATGGCTACACCTTC.

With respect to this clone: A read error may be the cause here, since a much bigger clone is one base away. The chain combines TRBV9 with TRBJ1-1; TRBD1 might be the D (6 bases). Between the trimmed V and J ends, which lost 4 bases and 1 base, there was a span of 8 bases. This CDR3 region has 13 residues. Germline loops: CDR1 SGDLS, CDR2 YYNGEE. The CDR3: CASSSGQNTEAFF. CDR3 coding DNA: TGTGCCAGCAGCTCGGGACAGAACACTGAAGCTTTCTTT.

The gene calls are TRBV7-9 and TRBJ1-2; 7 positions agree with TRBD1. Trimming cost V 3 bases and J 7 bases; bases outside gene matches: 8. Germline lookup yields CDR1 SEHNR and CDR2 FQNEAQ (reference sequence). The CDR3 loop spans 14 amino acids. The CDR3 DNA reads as TGTGCCAGCAGCTTGGGTAGTACAGGGGTTGGCTACACCTTC. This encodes CASSLGSTGVGYTF. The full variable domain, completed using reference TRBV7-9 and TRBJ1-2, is DTGVSQNPRHKITKRGQNVTFRCDPISEHNRLYWYRQTLGQGPEFLTYFQNEAQLEKSRLLSDRFSAERPKGSFSTLEIQRTEQGDSAMYLCASSLGSTGVGYTFGSGTRLTVV.